This T cell receptor (beta chain) appears in the sequencing data of a study of blood T cell repertoires in COVID-19. Study summary: Specimens from acute and convalescent COVID-19 originated in the United States, Italy and Spain. In each case, the material was cDNA or gDNA derived from T cells, B-cell-depleted T cells, or PBMCs.

This clone turned up a few times. How the authors handled the data: Estimated nucleated cell counts came from reference gene primer amplification. Clones were read by immunoSEQ multiplex PCR, and TCRdb kept only the in-frame ones, dropping some. Clone size and the V and J calls come from that table; the DNA yielded D and trimming. The sample contains some 100,000 clones, 70% to 80% of which appear only once. The V gene's germline CDR1 is MNHEY and CDR2 SMNVEV (reference sequence). This CDR3 region has 14 residues. V dropped 5 bases and J dropped 6; count of bases not matched to a gene: 5. This chain links TRBV27 with TRBJ2-1, with 9 positions matching TRBD1. Source material: peripheral blood. The receptor's source is a man in his 70s with acute or convalescent COVID-19. Written as DNA, the CDR3 is TGTGCCAGCAGTCAAAGGACAGGGGTCAATGAGCAGTTCTTC. Its translation is CASSQRTGVNEQFF.